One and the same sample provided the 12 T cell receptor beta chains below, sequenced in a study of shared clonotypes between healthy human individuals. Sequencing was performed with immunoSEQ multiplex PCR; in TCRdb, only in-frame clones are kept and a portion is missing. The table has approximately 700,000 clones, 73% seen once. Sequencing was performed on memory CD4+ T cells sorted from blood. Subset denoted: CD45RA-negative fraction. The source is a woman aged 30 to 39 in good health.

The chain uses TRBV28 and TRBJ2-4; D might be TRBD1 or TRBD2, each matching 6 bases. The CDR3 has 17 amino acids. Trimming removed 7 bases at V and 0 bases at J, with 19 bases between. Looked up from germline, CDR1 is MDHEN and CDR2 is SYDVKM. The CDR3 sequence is CASIPAGEARAKNIQYF. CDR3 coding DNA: TGTGCCAGCATTCCGGCAGGGGAGGCACGAGCCAAAAACATTCAGTACTTC.

The DNA for the CDR3 is TGTGCCAGCAGTCTTAGCGGTTTCTCCTACAATGAGCAGTTCTTC. As protein: CASSLSGFSYNEQFF. The V gene is TRBV28, the J gene TRBJ2-1; maybe TRBD2 (6 bases). Trimming removed 5 bases at V and 0 bases at J, with 11 bases between. CDR3 size: 15 residues. Germline V lookup: CDR1 MDHEN, CDR2 SYDVKM.

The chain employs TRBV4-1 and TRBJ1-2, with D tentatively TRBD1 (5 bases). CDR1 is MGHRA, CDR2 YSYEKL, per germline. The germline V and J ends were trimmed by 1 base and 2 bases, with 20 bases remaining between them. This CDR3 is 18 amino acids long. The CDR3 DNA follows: TGCGCCAGCAGCCAAGTGGATATGGGGCTCCTAAGGAACTATGGCTACACCTTC. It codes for CASSQVDMGLLRNYGYTF.

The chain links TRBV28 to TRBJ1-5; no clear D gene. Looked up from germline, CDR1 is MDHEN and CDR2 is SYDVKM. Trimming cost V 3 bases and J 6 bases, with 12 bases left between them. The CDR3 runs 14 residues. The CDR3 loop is CASSFDVVAQPQHF. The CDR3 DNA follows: TGTGCCAGCAGTTTTGACGTAGTTGCTCAGCCCCAGCATTTT.

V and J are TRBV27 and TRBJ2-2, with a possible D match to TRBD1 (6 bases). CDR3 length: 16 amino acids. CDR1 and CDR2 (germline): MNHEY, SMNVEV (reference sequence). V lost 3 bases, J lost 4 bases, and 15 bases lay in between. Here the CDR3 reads CASSFLTGRRTGELFF. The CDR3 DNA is TGTGCCAGCAGTTTTTTAACAGGGCGGCGCACCGGGGAGCTGTTTTTT.

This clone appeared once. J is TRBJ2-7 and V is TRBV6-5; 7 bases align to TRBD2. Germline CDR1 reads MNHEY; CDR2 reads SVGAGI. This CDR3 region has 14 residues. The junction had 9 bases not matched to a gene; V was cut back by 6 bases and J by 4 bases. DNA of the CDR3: TGTGCCAGCAGCTCCGGGACTACCCGTTACGAGCAGTACTTC. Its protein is CASSSGTTRYEQYF.

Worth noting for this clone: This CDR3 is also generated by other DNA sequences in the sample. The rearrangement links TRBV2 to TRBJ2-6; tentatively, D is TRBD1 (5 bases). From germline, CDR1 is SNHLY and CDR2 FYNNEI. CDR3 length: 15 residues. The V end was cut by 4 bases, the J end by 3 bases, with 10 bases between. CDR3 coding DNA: TGTGCCAGCAGTGGTCAGGGTGGTGGGGCCAACGTCCTGACTTTC. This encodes CASSGQGGGANVLTF. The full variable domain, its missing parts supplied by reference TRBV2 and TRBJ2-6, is EPEVTQTPSHQVTQMGQEVILRCVPISNHLYFYWYRQILGQKVEFLVSFYNNEISEKSEIFDDQFSVERPDGSNFTLKIRSTKLEDSAMYFCASSGQGGGANVLTFGAGSRLTVL.

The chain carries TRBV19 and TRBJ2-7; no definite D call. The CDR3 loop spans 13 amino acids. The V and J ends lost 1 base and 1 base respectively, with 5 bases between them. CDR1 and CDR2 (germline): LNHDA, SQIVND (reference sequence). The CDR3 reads CASSIAPSYEQYF. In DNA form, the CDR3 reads TGTGCCAGTAGTATAGCTCCGTCCTACGAGCAGTACTTC.

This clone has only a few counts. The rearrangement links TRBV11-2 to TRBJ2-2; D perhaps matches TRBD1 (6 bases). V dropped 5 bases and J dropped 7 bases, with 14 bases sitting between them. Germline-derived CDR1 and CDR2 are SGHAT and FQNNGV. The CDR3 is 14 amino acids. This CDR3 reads CASSKNRVGGELFF. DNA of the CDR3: TGTGCCAGCAGCAAGAACAGGGTGGGCGGGGAGCTGTTTTTT.

In DNA form, the CDR3 reads TGTGCCAGCAGCTTGGAAGTCTCGGGTTTCTACGAGCAGTACTTC. This sequence encodes CASSLEVSGFYEQYF. J is TRBJ2-7 and V is TRBV5-5, with D hard to call. In germline, CDR1 is SGHKS, CDR2 YYEKEE (reference sequence). Trimming cost V 0 bases and J 3 bases, with 13 bases left between them. The CDR3 spans 15 residues.

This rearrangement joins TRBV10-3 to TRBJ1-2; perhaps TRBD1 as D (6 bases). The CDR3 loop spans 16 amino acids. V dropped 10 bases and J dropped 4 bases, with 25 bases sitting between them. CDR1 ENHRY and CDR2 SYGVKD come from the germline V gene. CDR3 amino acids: CATEGRDTVASYGYTF. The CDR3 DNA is TGTGCCACCGAGGGGAGGGACACCGTCGCCAGCTATGGCTACACCTTC.

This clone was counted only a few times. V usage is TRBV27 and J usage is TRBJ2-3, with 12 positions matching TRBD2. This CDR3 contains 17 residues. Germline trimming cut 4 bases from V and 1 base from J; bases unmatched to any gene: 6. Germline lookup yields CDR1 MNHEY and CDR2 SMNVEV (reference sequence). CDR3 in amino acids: CASSSRTSGIRTDTQYF. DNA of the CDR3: TGTGCCAGCAGTTCCCGGACTAGCGGGATCCGCACAGATACGCAGTATTTT.